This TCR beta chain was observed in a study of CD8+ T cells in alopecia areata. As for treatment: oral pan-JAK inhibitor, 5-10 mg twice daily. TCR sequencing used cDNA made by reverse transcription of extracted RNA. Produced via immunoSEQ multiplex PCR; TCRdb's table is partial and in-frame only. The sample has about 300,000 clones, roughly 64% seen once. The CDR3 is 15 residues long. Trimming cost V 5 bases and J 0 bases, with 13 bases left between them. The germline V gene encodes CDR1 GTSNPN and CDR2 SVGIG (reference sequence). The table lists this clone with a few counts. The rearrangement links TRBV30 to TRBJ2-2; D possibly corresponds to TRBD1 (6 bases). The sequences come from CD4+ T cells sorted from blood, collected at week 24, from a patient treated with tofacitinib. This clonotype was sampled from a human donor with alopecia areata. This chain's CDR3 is CAWGDKGANTGELFF. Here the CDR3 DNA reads TGTGCCTGGGGGGACAAAGGAGCGAACACCGGGGAGCTGTTTTTT.